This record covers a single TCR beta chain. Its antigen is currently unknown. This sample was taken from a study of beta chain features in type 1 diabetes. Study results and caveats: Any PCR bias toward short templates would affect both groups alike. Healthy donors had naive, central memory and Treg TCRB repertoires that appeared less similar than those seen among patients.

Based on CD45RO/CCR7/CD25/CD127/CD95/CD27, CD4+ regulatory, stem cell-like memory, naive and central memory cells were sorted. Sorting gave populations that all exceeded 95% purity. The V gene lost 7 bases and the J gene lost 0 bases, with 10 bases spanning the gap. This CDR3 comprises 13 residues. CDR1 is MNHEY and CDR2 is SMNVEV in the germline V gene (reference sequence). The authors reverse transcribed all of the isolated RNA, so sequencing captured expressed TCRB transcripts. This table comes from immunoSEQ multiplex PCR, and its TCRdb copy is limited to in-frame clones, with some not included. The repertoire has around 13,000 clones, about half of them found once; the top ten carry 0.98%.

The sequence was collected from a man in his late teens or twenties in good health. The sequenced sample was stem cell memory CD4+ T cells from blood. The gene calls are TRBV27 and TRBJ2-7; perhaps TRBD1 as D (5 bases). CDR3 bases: TGTGCCAGCAAAAGACAGATCTCCTACGAGCAGTACTTC. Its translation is CASKRQISYEQYF.